One and the same sample provided the 15 T cell receptor beta chains below, sequenced in a study of Graves' ophthalmopathy and Graves' hyperthyroidism. TCR beta CDR3 regions were amplified from RNA transcripts. After a first-round RT-PCR with HTBI primers, a second-round multiplex PCR was run. TCRdb itself ran the multiplex PCR reads through MiXCR, one entry per CDR3 protein. There are around 520,000 distinct CDR3 sequences in the sample; less than 40% occur only once, and about 4.2% lies in the top ten. Sequenced input: peripheral blood or thyroid tissue (not recorded which). These receptors were obtained from an adult man with Graves' hyperthyroidism.

The V gene is TRBV29-1, the J gene TRBJ2-2; 12 bases align to TRBD2. Germline loops: CDR1 SQVTM, CDR2 ANQGSEA. The V gene end was trimmed by 6 bases and the J gene end by 3 bases; junction bases not matched to a gene: 5. The CDR3 has 15 amino acids. The CDR3 region has the DNA TGCAGCGTGAGACTAGCGGGGGAGCACACCGGGGAGCTGTTTTTT. Translation: CSVRLAGEHTGELFF.

Points on this clonotype: An end of the junction does not agree with germline; a read error may underlie this. The chain joins TRBV11-2 to TRBJ2-7; 16 positions match TRBD2. This CDR3 has 16 residues. The germline CDR1 and CDR2 sequences are SGHAT and FQNNGV. CDR3 nucleotide sequence: TGCGCCAGCAGCTTAGGGACTAGCGGGAGGGCCAGAGAGCAGTACTTC. It yields the protein CASSLGTSGRAREQYF. The whole variable domain, filled in from reference TRBV11-2 and TRBJ2-7, reads EAGVAQSPRYKIIEKRQSVAFWCNPISGHATLYWYQQILGQGPKLLIQFQNNGVVDDSQLPKDRFSAERLKGVDSTLKIQPAKLEDSAVYLCASSLGTSGRAREQYFGPGTRLTVT.

This clonotype has more than one count but fewer than ten. The chain is built from TRBV5-5 and TRBJ1-3; 9 bases match TRBD1. This CDR3 comprises 15 residues. V was clipped by 5 bases and J by 4 bases; unmatched bases: 7. Looked up from germline, CDR1 is SGHKS and CDR2 is YYEKEE (reference sequence). The CDR3 sequence is CASRSDRGTGNTIYF. CDR3 DNA sequence: TGTGCCAGCAGGTCCGACAGGGGGACCGGAAACACCATATATTTT.

In this sample, this clonotype turned up many times. This rearrangement joins TRBV2 to TRBJ1-1, with D perhaps TRBD1 (5 bases). V lost 6 bases and J 5 bases, leaving 16 bases between the germline ends. Germline V lookup: CDR1 SNHLY, CDR2 FYNNEI. The CDR3 length is 14 residues. In DNA form, the CDR3 reads TGTGCCAGCAGGAGGGACGGCGGAGGGACTGAAGCTTTCTTT. It codes for CASRRDGGGTEAFF.

There are a few counts of this clonotype. This chain links TRBV5-1 with TRBJ2-3; D is possibly TRBD1 (5 bases). The ends were cut back, 4 bases at V and 0 bases at J, with 9 bases in the middle. Germline values: CDR1 SGHRS, CDR2 YFSETQ. CDR3 size: 14 residues. The CDR3: CASSRQLSTDTQYF. The CDR3 region has the DNA TGCGCCAGCAGCCGACAGTTAAGCACAGATACGCAGTATTTT.

The gene calls are TRBV2 and TRBJ2-5; possibly TRBD1 or TRBD2 for D (5 bases each). The length of the CDR3 is 17 residues. In germline, CDR1 is SNHLY, CDR2 FYNNEI. Trimming removed 5 bases from V and 2 bases from J, with 21 bases in between. The CDR3 loop is CASSLIGGREEQETQYF. The CDR3, as DNA: TGTGCCAGCAGTTTAATTGGGGGACGGGAAGAGCAAGAGACCCAGTACTTC.

The V and J genes are TRBV24-1 and TRBJ1-1, with TRBD1 as a possible D gene (5 bases). The CDR3 is 14 residues long. Trimming shortened V by 6 bases and J by 6 bases, and 16 bases separated the two germline ends. CDR1 is KGHDR, CDR2 SFDVKD, per germline. DNA of the CDR3: TGTGCCACCAGTAGTATTGGGGGGAGCGCTGAAGCTTTCTTT. It codes for CATSSIGGSAEAFF.

The V and J genes are TRBV29-1 and TRBJ1-2; TRBD1 agrees at 7 bases. The CDR3 has 10 amino acids. V dropped 8 bases and J dropped 10; count of bases not matched to a gene: 7. Germline V gene sequence: CDR1 SQVTM, CDR2 ANQGSEA. CDR3 nucleotides: TGCAGCAGCCCGGGACAGTACTACACCTTC. It is translated as CSSPGQYYTF. Filled out from reference TRBV29-1 and TRBJ1-2, the complete variable domain reads SAVISQKPSRDICQRGTSLTIQCQVDSQVTMMFWYRQQPGQSLTLIATANQGSEATYESGFVIDKFPISRPNLTFSTLTVSNMSPEDSSIYLCSSPGQYYTFGSGTRLTVV.

This clonotype appeared many times. This chain links TRBV6-1 with TRBJ2-5; 12 bases fit TRBD2. Losses at the gene ends were 0 bases for V and 5 bases for J; bases not matched to a gene: 7. The CDR3 contains 17 residues. The germline V gene encodes CDR1 MNHNS and CDR2 SASEGT. CDR3 region: CASSEALTSGRGETQYF. CDR3 DNA: TGTGCCAGCAGTGAAGCCCTGACTAGCGGGAGAGGGGAGACCCAGTACTTC.

This clonotype has ten or more counts. V gene TRBV24-1 combines with J gene TRBJ2-2, with TRBD1 matching over 8 bases. Trimming took 10 bases from V and 3 from J; bases not matched to a gene: 0. CDR1 is KGHDR, CDR2 SFDVKD, per germline. The CDR3 length is 12 residues. The CDR3, as DNA: TGTGCCACGACAGGGGACACCGGGGAGCTGTTTTTT. Amino acids: CATTGDTGELFF.

This clonotype has ten or more counts. The V call is TRBV24-1, the J call TRBJ2-2, with 7 bases fitting TRBD1. The CDR3 length is 17 residues. Looked up from germline, CDR1 is KGHDR and CDR2 is SFDVKD. The V and J ends lost 2 bases and 5 bases, in that order; junction bases with no gene match: 10. The CDR3 is CATSDSKQGWRTGELFF. The CDR3 DNA follows: TGTGCCACCAGTGATTCCAAACAGGGGTGGCGGACCGGGGAGCTGTTTTTT.

As to this clonotype: A clone one base away is much larger, so this may be a read error. This chain joins TRBV12-3 or TRBV12-4 and TRBJ1-5; 9 bases line up with TRBD1. Trimming took 9 bases from V and 4 from J; bases not matched to a gene: 7. The CDR3 extends over 14 amino acids. This CDR3 is CASVTGTGNQPQHF. The CDR3 region has the DNA TGTGCCAGTGTTACCGGGACAGGGAATCAGCCCCAGCATTTT.

This clonotype was detected many times. A read error is likely, as this CDR3 ends without the conserved phenylalanine or tryptophan. CDR3 coding DNA: TGCAGCGTTGAAGATCGGGGCGAGGGCCGGCGACAAGAGACCCAGTACCTC. Translation: CSVEDRGEGRRQETQYL. The chain joins TRBV29-1 to TRBJ2-5; TRBD1 or TRBD2 may be the D gene (5 bases each). The CDR3 has 17 residues. V was pared by 0 bases and J by 2 bases, with 19 bases between. CDR1 and CDR2 (germline): SQVTM, ANQGSEA.

Many counts were recorded for this clonotype. The CDR3 DNA sequence: TGTGCCAGCAGCTTATCCAGGGGGCATGGGGCCAACGTCCTGACTTTC. Protein product: CASSLSRGHGANVLTF. The chain joins TRBV5-8 to TRBJ2-6; 8 bases map to TRBD1. The CDR3 is 16 residues long. Unmatched junction bases numbered 4, after V lost 2 bases and J lost 3 bases. Germline V gene sequence: CDR1 SGHTS, CDR2 YDEGEE.

This clonotype was counted at least ten times. This chain uses TRBV11-2 with TRBJ2-7; D is undetermined. V shed 2 bases and J shed 3 bases, with 5 bases lying between them. Germline V CDR1 and CDR2: SGHAT, FQNNGV. The CDR3 totals 12 residues. For the CDR3, the DNA is TGTGCCAGCAGCTTACGGCTCTACGAGCAGTACTTC. Its translation: CASSLRLYEQYF.